This TCR beta chain is from a study of radiotherapy plus CTLA-4 blockade in lung cancer. Study-wide results and caveats: Some TCR clones had been derived from tumors. These clones expanded in peripheral blood after radiotherapy plus ipilimumab. The best predictor of response was reported to be early blood T cell clone dynamics, with interferon-beta.

Turning to this clone: Its antigen is not known.

J was trimmed by 2 bases and V by 5 bases; bases with no gene match: 7. The CDR3 spans 15 residues. Germline V lookup: CDR1 PRHDT, CDR2 FYEKMQ (reference sequence). Method: immunoSEQ multiplex PCR; TCRdb's copy keeps in-frame clones and lacks some. The sample holds some 71,000 clones; around 69% are singletons and the top ten take 16%. Focal radiation plus CTLA-4 blockade with ipilimumab was administered to patients who had chemo-refractory metastatic non-small-cell lung cancer. The clonotype comes from a human donor with non-small cell lung cancer whose response to radiotherapy plus ipilimumab could not be evaluated. Some clones in this sample may be carry-over from other donors' samples. The V gene is TRBV13, the J gene TRBJ2-7, with 9 positions matching TRBD2. The starting material was peripheral blood, obtained from a patient treated with radiotherapy plus ipilimumab. This chain's CDR3 is CASSPEAGGTYEQYF. DNA of the CDR3: TGTGCCAGCAGCCCAGAGGCGGGGGGGACCTACGAGCAGTACTTC.